The entry below gives a single T cell receptor beta chain sequence along with its context. These data are taken from a study of blood T cell repertoires in COVID-19. About the study: Whether acute or convalescent, the COVID-19 samples came from the United States, Italy and Spain. Nucleic acid was either cDNA or gDNA, and it came from T cells, B-cell-depleted T cells, or PBMCs.

In the source study's methods: Amplifying reference gene primers gave estimates of nucleated cell counts. Produced via immunoSEQ multiplex PCR; TCRdb's table is partial and in-frame only. V and J calls and clone size are as listed in that table; D and trimming were resolved from the DNA. The sample has about 160,000 clones, roughly 72% seen once; the top ten hold more than 3%. Looked up from germline, CDR1 is SGDLS and CDR2 is YYNGEE. The CDR3 is 15 amino acids. Trimming left V 3 bases short and J 4 bases short, with 13 bases between. The receptor's source is a woman of 80 years or more with acute or convalescent COVID-19. Material: peripheral blood. This chain links TRBV9 with TRBJ2-2, with D possibly TRBD2 on 5 matching bases. CDR3 nucleotides: TGTGCCAGCAGCGGAGCAACAGCGGTCACCGGGGAGCTGTTTTTT. Translated: CASSGATAVTGELFF.